Below, 22 T cell receptor beta chains from the same sample are listed, as sequenced in a study of blood T cell repertoires in COVID-19 (dated by TCRdb to the early 2020s). Library preparation employed the immunoSEQ multiplex PCR assay. What TCRdb holds here is the immuneACCESS table cut down to in-frame rearrangements. Part of the clones is not present; checked against another copy, under half of the missing clones reflect an unresolved V gene, and the others are unexplained. The sample profile shows fewer than 400,000 clones; roughly 85% of them were found once. Under 4% of the sample comes from the top ten. Sequencing used peripheral blood. Every receptor here comes from a woman under 30 with acute or convalescent COVID-19.

This clone occurred a few times. The V call is TRBV3-1 (or the pseudogene TRBV3-2), the J call TRBJ1-4, with 9 bases that match TRBD1. J gave up 8 bases and V 4 bases, and 8 bases lay outside the gene matches. The CDR3 extends over 15 amino acids. The germline V gene has CDR1 LGHDT and CDR2 YNNKEL (reference sequence). The CDR3 sequence is CASSRPGQGVEKLFF. CDR3 DNA: TGTGCCAGCAGCCGCCCGGGACAGGGTGTCGAAAAACTGTTTTTT.

This chain joins TRBV5-1 and TRBJ1-1; 9 nucleotides match TRBD1. This CDR3 is 16 amino acids long. Germline CDR1 SGHRS, CDR2 YFSETQ. J gave up 5 bases and V 5 bases, and 13 bases lay outside the gene matches. CDR3 amino acids: CASSEEWTGVWTEAFF. The CDR3 DNA is TGCGCCAGCAGTGAGGAGTGGACAGGGGTATGGACTGAAGCTTTCTTT.

This clone was observed at least ten times. This chain links TRBV11-1 with TRBJ1-1, with TRBD1 identical over 9 bases. The V gene end was trimmed by 0 bases and the J gene end by 5 bases; junction bases not matched to a gene: 4. The CDR3 is made up of 15 amino acids. Germline V lookup: CDR1 SGHAT, CDR2 FQDESV (reference sequence). CDR3 nucleotides: TGTGCCAGCAGCTTAGCCCGGACAGGGGCTACTGAAGCTTTCTTT. It translates to CASSLARTGATEAFF.

This clone was seen only once. The chain has TRBV5-1 and TRBJ2-5, with D maybe TRBD1 (5 bases). Deletions cut 1 base from V and 4 bases from J, with 14 bases between. The CDR3 loop spans 15 amino acids. Germline CDR1 reads SGHRS; CDR2 reads YFSETQ. The CDR3 reads CASSLTGLVGETQYF. The DNA for the CDR3 is TGCGCCAGCAGCTTGACAGGATTGGTAGGAGAGACCCAGTACTTC.

The CDR3 region has the DNA TGTGCCAGCAGCCTACAGGGGTGGGGAGAGACCCAGTACTTC. The encoded protein is CASSLQGWGETQYF. V is TRBV6-1 and J is TRBJ2-5, with TRBD1 matching over 7 bases. V was clipped by 6 bases and J by 4 bases; unmatched bases: 8. The CDR3 loop spans 14 amino acids. Germline loops: CDR1 MNHNS, CDR2 SASEGT.

Of note for this clone: A read error may produce the germline difference seen at one junction end. Within the sample, other DNA sequences also encode this same CDR3. The V gene is TRBV5-4, the J gene TRBJ2-7, with 11 bases fitting TRBD2. Germline-derived CDR1 and CDR2 are SGHNT and YYREEE (reference sequence). The CDR3 loop spans 15 amino acids. This CDR3 reads CASSATSGGYSEQYF. The DNA of the CDR3 is TGTGCCAGCAGCGCAACTAGCGGGGGATACTCCGAGCAATACTTC.

The chain carries TRBV3-1 (or the pseudogene TRBV3-2) and TRBJ1-2; D uncertain. CDR1 LGHDT and CDR2 YNNKEL come from the germline V gene (reference sequence). CDR3 size: 13 residues. Trimming removed 2 bases at V and 3 bases at J, with 7 bases between. CDR3 sequence: CASSQTRDYGYTF. DNA for the CDR3: TGTGCCAGCAGCCAAACGCGGGACTATGGCTACACCTTC.

The chain employs TRBV13 and TRBJ2-7; a possible D gene is TRBD1 (6 bases). CDR1 PRHDT and CDR2 FYEKMQ come from the germline V gene (reference sequence). V was shortened by 4 bases and J by 3 bases, with 16 bases between the two germline ends. This CDR3 is built from 15 residues. CDR3 residues: CASSSVEGVHYEQYF. CDR3 nucleotide sequence: TGTGCCAGCAGCTCCGTAGAGGGGGTTCACTACGAGCAGTACTTC.

The rearrangement uses TRBV5-1 and TRBJ1-1; possible D gene TRBD1, 5 bases. V was pared by 6 bases and J by 0 bases, with 12 bases between. The CDR3 is 14 amino acids. Germline V gene sequence: CDR1 SGHRS, CDR2 YFSETQ. CDR3 in DNA: TGCGCCAGCACCCTGGGGACTATGAACACTGAAGCTTTCTTT. It encodes CASTLGTMNTEAFF.

This clone was counted a single time. V and J are TRBV21-1 and TRBJ2-1; the D call TRBD2 from the table was never checked on the DNA. TRBV21-1 constitutes a pseudogene. The CDR3 contains 14 residues. The CDR3: CASSSGLGDNEQFF. In nucleotides, the CDR3 is TGTGCCAGCAGCTCTGGACTAGGTGACAATGAGCAGTTCTTC.

The CDR3 reads CAISQGNNNSPLHF. For the CDR3, the DNA is TGTGCCATCAGTCAGGGAAATAATAATTCACCCCTCCACTTT. J is TRBJ1-6 and V is TRBV10-3; D is perhaps TRBD1 (5 bases). The CDR3 runs 14 residues. The V end lost 5 bases, the J end lost 5 bases, and 10 bases lay between the germline ends. The germline V gene encodes CDR1 ENHRY and CDR2 SYGVKD.

The chain joins TRBV4-2 to TRBJ1-4; 7 nucleotides line up with TRBD1. Germline loops: CDR1 LGHNA, CDR2 YNFKEQ. The CDR3 has 16 residues. Losses at the gene ends were 4 bases for V and 0 bases for J; bases not matched to a gene: 5. The CDR3 region has the DNA TGTGCCAGCAGCCCAACAGGGGCGCCAACTAATGAAAAACTGTTTTTT. Protein product: CASSPTGAPTNEKLFF.

This clone was picked up one time. Here the CDR3 DNA reads TGTGCCAGTCGACAGGGGCTATCGTCGGAAGCTTTCTTT. Translating it yields CASRQGLSSEAFF. This chain links TRBV19 with TRBJ1-1, with 8 bases fitting TRBD1. There are 13 residues in the CDR3. Germline assignment: CDR1 LNHDA and CDR2 SQIVND (reference sequence). J was trimmed by 8 bases and V by 8 bases; bases with no gene match: 10.

This clone has more than one count but fewer than ten. CDR3 in DNA: TGTGCCAGCCACCAGGCTATGAACACTGAAGCTTTCTTT. Amino acids: CASHQAMNTEAFF. The chain links TRBV28 to TRBJ1-1; no firm D call. The CDR3 extends over 13 amino acids. Trimming took off 8 bases at V and 0 bases at J, with 10 bases between the two ends. Germline values: CDR1 MDHEN, CDR2 SYDVKM.

This rearrangement joins TRBV4-2 to TRBJ2-7; 13 bases match TRBD2. J was trimmed by 4 bases and V by 3 bases; bases with no gene match: 9. CDR1 is LGHNA and CDR2 is YNFKEQ in the germline V gene. The CDR3 runs to 17 residues. This CDR3 is CASSQNGLAGVVYEQYF. The CDR3 DNA sequence: TGTGCCAGCAGCCAGAACGGACTAGCGGGAGTAGTTTACGAGCAGTACTTC.

The gene calls are TRBV7-9 and TRBJ2-7; TRBD1 agrees at 9 bases. The V segment lost 5 bases and the J segment 5 bases; nucleotides outside the gene matches: 13. Germline-derived CDR1 and CDR2 are SEHNR and FQNEAQ (reference sequence). The CDR3 extends over 16 amino acids. Here the CDR3 DNA reads TGTGCCAGCAGCGTAACCTCCGGGACAGGGAAACACGAGCAGTACTTC. This sequence encodes CASSVTSGTGKHEQYF. Using reference TRBV7-9 and TRBJ2-7 for the parts outside the CDR3, the full variable domain is DTGVSQNPRHKITKRGQNVTFRCDPISEHNRLYWYRQTLGQGPEFLTYFQNEAQLEKSRLLSDRFSAERPKGSFSTLEIQRTEQGDSAMYLCASSVTSGTGKHEQYFGPGTRLTVT.

The chain is built from TRBV24-1 and TRBJ2-5; D possibly corresponds to TRBD1 (5 bases). Germline V gene sequence: CDR1 KGHDR, CDR2 SFDVKD. V was clipped by 3 bases and J by 3 bases, with 10 bases between them. The CDR3 length is 14 residues. CDR3 loop: CATSDTTAEETQYF. As DNA, the CDR3 is TGTGCCACCAGTGATACGACAGCTGAAGAGACCCAGTACTTC.

The chain employs TRBV3-1 (or the pseudogene TRBV3-2) and TRBJ2-3; 12 positions match TRBD2. The CDR3 is made up of 16 amino acids. Germline V gene lookup returns CDR1 LGHDT and CDR2 YNNKEL (reference sequence). The ends lost 5 bases at V and 4 bases at J; junction bases unmatched: 7. The CDR3 nucleotides are TGTGCCAGCAGCAGACTAGCGGGGGCGACGCCAGATACGCAGTATTTT. Its protein product is CASSRLAGATPDTQYF.

V usage is TRBV13 and J usage is TRBJ2-5; TRBD2 aligns across 13 bases. Unmatched junction bases numbered 4, after V lost 5 bases and J lost 4 bases. The CDR3 has 15 amino acids. Germline CDR1 is PRHDT and CDR2 is FYEKMQ (reference sequence). CDR3 sequence (DNA): TGTGCCAGCAGCACCCGGACTAGCGGGAGAGAGACCCAGTACTTC. Translating it yields CASSTRTSGRETQYF.

The rearrangement links TRBV6-1 to TRBJ2-7; D is unclear. Germline CDR1 reads MNHNS; CDR2 reads SASEGT. V was shortened by 3 bases and J by 4 bases, with 10 bases between the two germline ends. The CDR3 sequence is 13 residues long. The CDR3 region has the DNA TGTGCCAGCAGTGACCGGTCTGAGTACGAGCAGTACTTC. Protein: CASSDRSEYEQYF.

The chain carries TRBV11-2 and TRBJ2-7; 8 positions match TRBD1. The CDR3 runs 14 residues. The junction had 3 bases not matched to a gene; V was cut back by 5 bases and J by 0 bases. Germline loops: CDR1 SGHAT, CDR2 FQNNGV. This CDR3 is CASSLQGVSYEQYF. The CDR3 nucleotides are TGTGCCAGCAGCCTACAGGGGGTCTCCTACGAGCAGTACTTC.

The chain combines TRBV6-5 with TRBJ1-4; TRBD1 matches at 8 bases. J gave up 8 bases and V 2 bases, and 7 bases lay outside the gene matches. Germline V CDR1 and CDR2: MNHEY, SVGAGI. This CDR3 has 15 amino acids. CDR3 loop: CASSYKRQGQEKLFF. The CDR3 nucleotides read TGTGCCAGCAGTTACAAGAGACAGGGGCAGGAAAAACTGTTTTTT.